The 4 T cell receptor beta chains below were found in one sample sequenced in a study of T cells in Graves' hyperthyroidism and ophthalmopathy. Amplification yielded TCR beta CDR3 regions, with RNA transcripts as the source. A set of HTBI primers served as the primers for a first-round RT-PCR of the TCR CDR3. TCRdb reprocessed the multiplex PCR reads via MiXCR and lists one record per CDR3 protein. The data show under 400,000 distinct CDR3 sequences, about 16% seen once. Sequenced material: blood. The receptors derive from a woman aged 55-75 years with Graves' ophthalmopathy.

This clonotype appeared a few times. This chain joins TRBV19 and TRBJ1-5, with 10 positions matching TRBD1. Germline CDR1 and CDR2: LNHDA and SQIVND (reference sequence). With 7 bases clipped from V and 0 bases from J, the junction kept 9 bases outside the gene matches. This CDR3 spans 17 amino acids. The CDR3 DNA follows: TGTGCCAGTACCCGGACAGGGGGGACCAATAGCAATCAGCCCCAGCATTTT. Protein product: CASTRTGGTNSNQPQHF.

The chain recombines TRBV20-1 with TRBJ2-3, with 8 positions matching TRBD1. V shed 3 bases and J 0 bases; nucleotides not matched to a gene: 5. The CDR3 loop spans 15 amino acids. Germline CDR1 and CDR2: DFQATT and SNEGSKA (reference sequence). DNA for the CDR3: TGCAGTGCTAGCCGGACAGGGTCTAGCACAGATACGCAGTATTTT. Its protein is CSASRTGSSTDTQYF.

CDR3 in DNA: TGTGCCAGCAGCCCGGGAGGGTATACTACCTCGGCATCCTACAATGAGCAGTTCTTC. This codes for CASSPGGYTTSASYNEQFF. The chain combines TRBV14 with TRBJ2-1; 8 bases fit TRBD2. The germline gives CDR1 SGHDN, CDR2 FVKESK. The CDR3 runs 19 residues. V shed 4 bases and J 1 base; nucleotides not matched to a gene: 15.

The V gene is TRBV19, the J gene TRBJ2-1; D is possibly TRBD1 or TRBD2 (5 bases each). Germline loops: CDR1 LNHDA, CDR2 SQIVND (reference sequence). V was clipped by 11 bases and J by 0 bases, with 32 bases between them. There are 20 residues in the CDR3. The CDR3 region has the DNA TGTGCCTCGACAACGAGAGGGGCTGGTGGCACAAAGAGCTCCTACAATGAGCAGTTCTTC. It codes for CASTTRGAGGTKSSYNEQFF.